The rows below give T cell receptor beta chains drawn from one sample of a study of identifying expanded T cells in peripheral blood. Profiled with immunoSEQ multiplex PCR; TCRdb holds only in-frame clones, not every one. The sample records around 68,000 clones, about 89% being singletons. Sequencing input: blood. The origin of the receptors is a person aged 18-69 years in good health. Both conserved end residues are part of each CDR3. The D gene is left open where the match is weak. For some rows the clone size is stated as once, few or many, or as a class when expanded; others skip it.

. TRBJ2-4 TRBV28 once CASSLKGLVQYF TGTGCCAGCAGTTTAAAGGGTTTGGTTCAGTACTTC
. TRBJ2-7 TRBV5-8 . CASSLDSGNYEQYF TGTGCCAGCAGCTTGGACAGTGGAAACTACGAGCAGTACTTC
. TRBJ1-2 TRBV7-9 once CASSLQRAGNYGYTF TGTGCCAGCAGCTTACAGAGGGCAGGCAACTATGGCTACACCTTC
. TRBJ2-1 TRBV9 . CASSDPTSPLNEQFF TGTGCCAGCAGCGACCCGACTAGTCCTCTGAATGAGCAGTTCTTC
. TRBJ2-4 TRBV7-2 . CASSSQTVTGNIQYF TGTGCCAGCAGCTCCCAGACAGTGACGGGAAACATTCAGTACTTC
. TRBJ2-2 TRBV10-3 . CAISVAGVNTGELFF TGTGCCATCAGTGTGGCAGGGGTCAACACCGGGGAGCTGTTTTTT
. TRBJ1-2 TRBV4-1 . CASSQGPRTNYGYTF TGCGCCAGCAGCCAAGGGCCAAGGACTAACTATGGCTACACCTTC
. TRBJ2-5 TRBV6-5 . CASSWGGRVETQYF TGTGCCAGCAGTTGGGGGGGGCGTGTCGAGACCCAGTACTTC
. TRBJ1-3 TRBV5-6 . CASRPVGGNTIYF TGTGCCAGCAGACCTGTAGGCGGCAACACCATATATTTT
TRBD1 TRBJ1-4 TRBV28 . CASSPPWQGALPNEKLFF TGTGCCAGCAGTCCCCCTTGGCAGGGGGCCCTCCCTAATGAAAAACTGTTTTTT
. TRBJ1-4 TRBV2 . CASSEYSGRREKLFF TGTGCCAGCAGTGAATATTCAGGGAGGAGGGAAAAACTGTTTTTT
. TRBJ2-2 TRBV7-9 . CASSLSMDYLKTGELFF TGTGCCAGCAGCCTATCAATGGACTATTTGAAGACCGGGGAGCTGTTTTTT
. TRBJ1-1 TRBV7-3 . CASSRYREQAYTEAFF TGTGCCAGCAGCCGCTACAGGGAACAGGCGTACACTGAAGCTTTCTTT
TRBD1 TRBJ1-2 TRBV4-2 . CASSSWDSRGYTF TGTGCCAGCAGCTCATGGGACAGTCGAGGCTACACCTTC
TRBD1 TRBJ2-7 TRBV4-2 . CASSRLGQGVHEQYF TGTGCCAGCAGCCGTCTGGGACAGGGTGTCCACGAGCAGTACTTC
. TRBJ2-7 TRBV19 . CASSTGTQAEGDEQYF TGTGCCAGTAGTACCGGGACACAAGCTGAGGGCGACGAGCAGTACTTC
TRBD1 TRBJ2-1 TRBV18 once CASSPGQGSYNEQFF TGTGCCAGCTCACCGGGACAGGGGTCCTACAATGAGCAGTTCTTC
. TRBJ2-7 TRBV15 . CAISRTTSYEQYF TGTGCCATTTCTAGAACTACCTCGTACGAGCAGTACTTC
TRBD1 TRBJ2-2 TRBV2 . CASSGTGLTGELFF TGTGCCAGCAGTGGGACAGGGTTGACCGGGGAGCTGTTTTTT
TRBD1 TRBJ2-7 TRBV5-4 few CASSPGTGAYEQYF TGTGCCAGCAGCCCAGGGACAGGAGCCTACGAGCAGTACTTC
. TRBJ2-6 TRBV28 . CASSWGGGDGANVLTF TGTGCCAGCAGTTGGGGAGGAGGGGATGGGGCCAACGTCCTGACTTTC
. TRBJ2-7 TRBV4-2 . CASSQDRAAPNYEQYF TGTGCCAGCAGCCAAGATCGGGCAGCCCCGAACTACGAGCAGTACTTC
. TRBJ1-2 TRBV2 . CAGDGGVTYGYTF TGTGCCGGGGACGGAGGGGTGACCTATGGCTACACCTTC
TRBD1 TRBJ2-7 TRBV6-5 few CASSSGTGAGEQYF TGTGCCAGCAGTTCCGGGACAGGGGCTGGCGAGCAGTACTTC
. TRBJ1-5 TRBV18 . CASSPAGKGNQPQHF TGTGCCAGCTCACCGGCAGGGAAGGGCAATCAGCCCCAGCATTTT
TRBD1 TRBJ1-6 TRBV27 once CASSTVTGALNSPLHF TGTGCCAGCAGCACCGTCACAGGGGCTCTTAATTCACCCCTCCACTTT
TRBD1 TRBJ1-6 TRBV6-6 . CASSYSDRGSPLHF TGTGCCAGCAGTTACTCGGACAGGGGTTCACCCCTCCACTTT
TRBD1 TRBJ1-6 TRBV5-6 . CASSLQGGPYNSPLHF TGTGCCAGCAGCTTGCAGGGGGGCCCCTATAATTCACCCCTCCACTTT
. TRBJ2-7 TRBV27 . CASSLGLHSYEQYF TGTGCCAGCAGTTTAGGTCTCCACTCCTACGAGCAGTACTTC
TRBD2 TRBJ2-7 TRBV6-5 few CASSYSGRLAGEQYF TGTGCCAGCAGTTACTCGGGGAGGCTAGCGGGCGAGCAGTACTTC
TRBD1 TRBJ2-2 TRBV7-3 . CASSLRQGASGELFF TGTGCCAGCAGCTTACGGCAGGGGGCCAGCGGGGAGCTGTTTTTT
. TRBJ2-1 TRBV9 . CASSGLDSEDEQFF TGTGCCAGCAGCGGATTGGACTCTGAAGATGAGCAGTTCTTC
. TRBJ1-1 TRBV19 . CASMREGSLTEAFF TGTGCCAGTATGCGGGAGGGTTCTCTCACTGAAGCTTTCTTT
. TRBJ2-7 TRBV6-5 . CASSYSPASYEQYF TGTGCCAGCAGTTACTCTCCGGCGTCCTACGAGCAGTACTTC
. TRBJ2-4 TRBV4-1 . CASGPRRQGKDIQYF TGCGCCAGCGGGCCAAGGCGTCAGGGGAAGGACATTCAGTACTTC
TRBD2 TRBJ2-7 TRBV28 . CASSPLGPGTSFVGQYF TGTGCCAGCAGTCCTCTGGGCCCCGGGACTAGTTTCGTTGGGCAGTACTTC
TRBD1 TRBJ1-2 TRBV5-1 . CASSLDQGGRRGYTF TGCGCCAGCAGCTTGGATCAGGGGGGTAGGAGAGGCTACACCTTC
. TRBJ2-7 TRBV7-2 . CASSAGVRPEQYF TGTGCCAGCAGCGCCGGGGTTCGACCCGAGCAGTACTTC
. TRBJ1-1 TRBV28 . CASSTWTTPGEPEAFF TGTGCCAGCAGCACCTGGACCACCCCCGGGGAGCCTGAAGCTTTCTTT
. TRBJ2-7 TRBV27 many CASSLSPGVNNEQYF TGTGCCAGCAGTTTATCCCCAGGGGTTAACAACGAGCAGTACTTC
. TRBJ1-2 TRBV5-4 once CASSWDRGASGYTF TGTGCCAGCAGCTGGGATAGGGGGGCCTCTGGCTACACCTTC
. TRBJ2-3 TRBV5-1 . CASSLGARSSTDTQYF TGCGCCAGCAGCTTGGGGGCAAGGTCTAGCACAGATACGCAGTATTTT